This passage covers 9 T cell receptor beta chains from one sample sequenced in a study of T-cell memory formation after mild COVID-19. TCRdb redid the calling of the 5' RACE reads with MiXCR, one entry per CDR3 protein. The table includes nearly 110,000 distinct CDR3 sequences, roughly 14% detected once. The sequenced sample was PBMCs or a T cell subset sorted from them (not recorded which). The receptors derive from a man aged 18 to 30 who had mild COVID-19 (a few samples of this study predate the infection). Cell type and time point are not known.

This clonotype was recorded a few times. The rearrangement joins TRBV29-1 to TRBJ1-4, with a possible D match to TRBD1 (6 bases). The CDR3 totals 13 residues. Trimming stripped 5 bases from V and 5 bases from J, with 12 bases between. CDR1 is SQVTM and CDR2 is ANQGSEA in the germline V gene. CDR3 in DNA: TGCAGCGTTCGACAGGCGACAAATGAAAAACTGTTTTTT. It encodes CSVRQATNEKLFF.

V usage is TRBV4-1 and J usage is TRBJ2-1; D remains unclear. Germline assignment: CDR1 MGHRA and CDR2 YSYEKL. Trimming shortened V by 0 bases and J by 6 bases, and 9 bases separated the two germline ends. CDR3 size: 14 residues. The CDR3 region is CASSQDRTTNEQFF. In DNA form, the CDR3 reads TGCGCCAGCAGCCAAGATCGCACAACCAATGAGCAGTTCTTC.

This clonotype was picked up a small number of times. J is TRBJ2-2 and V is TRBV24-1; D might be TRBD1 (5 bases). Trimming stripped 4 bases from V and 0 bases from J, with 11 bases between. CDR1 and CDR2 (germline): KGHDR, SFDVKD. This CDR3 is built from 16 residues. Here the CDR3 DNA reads TGTGCCACCAGTGAGGGGCAGTTTACGAACACCGGGGAGCTGTTTTTT. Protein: CATSEGQFTNTGELFF.

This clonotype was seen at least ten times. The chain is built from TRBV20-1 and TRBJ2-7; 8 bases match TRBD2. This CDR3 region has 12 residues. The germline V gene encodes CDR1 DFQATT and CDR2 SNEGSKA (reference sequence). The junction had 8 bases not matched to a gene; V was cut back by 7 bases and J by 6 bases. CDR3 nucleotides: TGCAGTGGATTGCGGGGGGTGCTCGAGCAGTACGTC. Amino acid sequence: CSGLRGVLEQYV.

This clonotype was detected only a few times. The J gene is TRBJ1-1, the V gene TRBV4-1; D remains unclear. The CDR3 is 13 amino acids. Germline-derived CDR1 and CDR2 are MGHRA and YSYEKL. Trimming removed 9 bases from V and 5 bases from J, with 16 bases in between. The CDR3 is CASKPRYDTEAFF. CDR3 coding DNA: TGCGCCAGTAAACCCAGGTACGATACTGAAGCTTTCTTT.

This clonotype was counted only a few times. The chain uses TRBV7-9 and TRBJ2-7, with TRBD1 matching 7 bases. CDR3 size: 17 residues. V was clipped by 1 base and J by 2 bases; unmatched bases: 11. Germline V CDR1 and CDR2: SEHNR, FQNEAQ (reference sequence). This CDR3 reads CASSLGGDRWDPYEQYF. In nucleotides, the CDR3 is TGTGCCAGCAGCTTAGGAGGGGACAGATGGGACCCCTACGAGCAGTACTTC.

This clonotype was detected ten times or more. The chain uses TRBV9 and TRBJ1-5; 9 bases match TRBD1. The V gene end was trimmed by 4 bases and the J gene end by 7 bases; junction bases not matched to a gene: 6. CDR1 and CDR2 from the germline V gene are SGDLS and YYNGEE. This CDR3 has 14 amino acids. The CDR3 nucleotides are TGTGCCAGCAGCATCGGACAGGGGATGCAGCCCCAGCATTTT. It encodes CASSIGQGMQPQHF.

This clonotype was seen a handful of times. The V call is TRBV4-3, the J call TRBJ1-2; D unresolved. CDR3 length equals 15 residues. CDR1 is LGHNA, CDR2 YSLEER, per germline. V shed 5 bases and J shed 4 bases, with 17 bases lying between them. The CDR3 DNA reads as TGCGCCAGCAGCGATGCGGGAGGGATTGGCTATGGCTACACCTTC. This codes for CASSDAGGIGYGYTF.

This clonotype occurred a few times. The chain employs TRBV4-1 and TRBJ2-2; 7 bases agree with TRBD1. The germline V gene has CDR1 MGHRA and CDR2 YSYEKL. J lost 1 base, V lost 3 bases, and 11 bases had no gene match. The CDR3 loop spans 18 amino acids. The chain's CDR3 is CASSHLQTGLGNTGELFF. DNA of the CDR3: TGCGCCAGCAGCCACCTTCAGACAGGGCTAGGGAACACCGGGGAGCTGTTTTTT.